This T cell receptor (beta chain) was observed in a study of radiotherapy plus CTLA-4 blockade in lung cancer. Study-level information: Objective responses were documented in roughly 20% of patients, with disease control in roughly 33%.

In its sample, this clone was seen once. No antigen is known for it. General study findings and limits: Peripheral blood showed expansion of tumor-derived TCR clones after radiotherapy and ipilimumab. Early blood T cell clone changes and increased post-radiation serum interferon-beta were reportedly the strongest response predictors.

Libraries were prepared by immunoSEQ multiplex PCR; TCRdb keeps only in-frame clonotypes and omits some of them. In the table there are 90,000 to 150,000 clones, around 75% of which are singletons. Focal radiation was given together with CTLA-4 blockade (ipilimumab) to patients with chemo-refractory metastatic non-small-cell lung cancer. CDR1 and CDR2 from the germline V gene are SGHVS and FQNEAQ. The CDR3 has 16 amino acids. V lost 1 base and J lost 0, with 10 bases in between. This receptor was obtained from a human donor with non-small cell lung cancer who had a partial response to radiotherapy plus ipilimumab. The sequencing here drew on peripheral blood, taken from a patient treated with radiotherapy plus ipilimumab. The chain employs TRBV7-8 and TRBJ1-5; a possible D gene is TRBD1 (6 bases). CDR3 sequence (DNA): TGTGCCAGCAGCTTAGTAGGCAGGGGTAGCAATCAGCCCCAGCATTTT. It is translated as CASSLVGRGSNQPQHF.